These T cell receptor beta chains were read from a single sample in a study of CD8+ T cells in alopecia areata. TCRdb's copy holds only in-frame clones and misses some; the assay was immunoSEQ multiplex PCR. The sample contains 190,000 or so clones, roughly three fifths of which appear only once. Source: CD4+ T cells sorted from blood, taken at week 4, from a patient treated with tofacitinib. These receptors were collected from a human donor with alopecia areata. Both conserved end residues are part of each CDR3. A D gene is named only where the DNA matches it firmly. Size is omitted from some rows. Given values are once, few, many or a class for expanded clones.

d_call | j_call | clone_size | v_call | cdr3_nt | cdr3_aa
TRBD1 | TRBJ2-1 | few | TRBV7-9 | TGTGCCAGCAGCACTTGGGCCGGGACAGTAACCAATGAGCAGTTCTTC | CASSTWAGTVTNEQFF
- | TRBJ2-1 | - | TRBV27 | TGTGCCAGCAGTTTATCAGCCCGGGGTGAGCAGTTCTTC | CASSLSARGEQFF
TRBD1 | TRBJ1-6 | - | TRBV29-1 | TGCAGCGTCCAAGTAACAGGGGGCGAGGATTCACCCCTCCACTTT | CSVQVTGGEDSPLHF
- | TRBJ1-2 | - | TRBV30 | TGTGCCTGGAGTGTTCGGGGAGGGGGCTATGGCTACACCTTC | CAWSVRGGGYGYTF
- | TRBJ2-5 | - | TRBV5-4 | TGTGCCAGCAGCTTGGTCGGCGAGACCCAGTACTTC | CASSLVGETQYF
- | TRBJ1-1 | few | TRBV27 | TGTGCCAGCAACTGGGGGGGAGGGACTGAAGCTTTCTTT | CASNWGGGTEAFF
- | TRBJ1-2 | once | TRBV18 | TGTGCCAGCTCACCACCGACAGGAGCTAACTATGGCTACACCTTC | CASSPPTGANYGYTF
- | TRBJ1-2 | once | TRBV27 | TGTGCCAGCAGGCTAATTAGCCTCCCCGCCGGCTACACCTTC | CASRLISLPAGYTF
TRBD1 | TRBJ1-1 | - | TRBV29-1 | TGCAGCGTGGAAGACAGGGGGCCGTGGACTGAAGCTTTCTTT | CSVEDRGPWTEAFF
TRBD2 | TRBJ2-3 | - | TRBV25-1 | TGTGCCAGCAAAACTAGCGGGGCGAACACAGATACGCAGTATTTT | CASKTSGANTDTQYF
TRBD1 | TRBJ1-6 | few | TRBV29-1 | TGCAGCGTTGGGGGCTCGGGACAGGAGAATTCACCCCTCCACTTT | CSVGGSGQENSPLHF
TRBD2 | TRBJ2-1 | - | TRBV11-2 | TGTGCCAGCAGCATGATAGCGGGGGGGCCCTTGGAGTTCTTC | CASSMIAGGPLEFF
TRBD1 | TRBJ1-6 | few | TRBV7-3 | TGTGCCAGCAGCCTCCACCCCGGGACAGCTAATTCACCCCTCCACTTT | CASSLHPGTANSPLHF
- | TRBJ1-1 | - | TRBV30 | TGTGCCTGGAGTGTACGGCGAGGGAACACTGAAGCTTTCTTT | CAWSVRRGNTEAFF
TRBD1 | TRBJ1-1 | - | TRBV4-1 | TGCGCCAGCAGCACCCGGACAGGGAATCGGACTGAAGCTTTCTTT | CASSTRTGNRTEAFF
TRBD1 | TRBJ2-5 | - | TRBV14 | TGTGCCAGCAGCCCAGACAGGGATGAGACCCAGTACTTC | CASSPDRDETQYF
- | TRBJ2-3 | - | TRBV7-2 | TGTGCCAGCAGCTTAGTCCCTCATAGCACAGATACGCAGTATTTT | CASSLVPHSTDTQYF
- | TRBJ1-2 | - | TRBV28 | TGTGCCAGCAGCCCCGGACCGGGACCGGGTGGCTACACCTTC | CASSPGPGPGGYTF
- | TRBJ1-6 | - | TRBV30 | TGTGCACTGCAGGGGTCTAATTCACCCCTCCACTTT | CALQGSNSPLHF
TRBD2 | TRBJ2-2 | - | TRBV29-1 | TGCAGCGTAACAGGTAGCGGGGGCGACACCGGGGAGCTGTTTTTT | CSVTGSGGDTGELFF
TRBD2 | TRBJ2-2 | - | TRBV5-1 | TGCGCCAGCAGTTCAGGACTAGGGCGTGACGGGGAGCTGTTTTTT | CASSSGLGRDGELFF
- | TRBJ2-3 | - | TRBV27 | TGTGCCAGCAGTCTATTCAGCATAGGAGGAGATACGCAGTATTTT | CASSLFSIGGDTQYF
- | TRBJ1-2 | once | TRBV27 | TGTGCCAGCAGCCGGACACTTAACTATGGCTACACCTTC | CASSRTLNYGYTF
- | TRBJ1-2 | - | TRBV25-1 | TGTGCCAGCAAGGGCCGTAATAGGAGCTACACCTTC | CASKGRNRSYTF